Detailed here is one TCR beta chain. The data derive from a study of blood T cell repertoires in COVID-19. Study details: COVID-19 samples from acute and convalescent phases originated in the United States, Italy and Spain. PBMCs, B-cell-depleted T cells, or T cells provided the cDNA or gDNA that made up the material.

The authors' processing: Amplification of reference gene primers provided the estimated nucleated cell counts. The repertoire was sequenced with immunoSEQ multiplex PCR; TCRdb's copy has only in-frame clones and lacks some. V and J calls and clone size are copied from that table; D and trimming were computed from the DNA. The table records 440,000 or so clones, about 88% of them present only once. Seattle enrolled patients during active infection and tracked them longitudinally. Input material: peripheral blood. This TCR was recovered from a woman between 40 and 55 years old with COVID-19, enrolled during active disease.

The CDR3 region is CASSQFPGLTYNEQFF. The DNA for the CDR3 is TGTGCCAGCAGCCAATTCCCGGGACTGACCTACAATGAGCAGTTCTTC. The chain has TRBV7-2 and TRBJ2-1, with D tentatively TRBD2 (6 bases). Germline V gives CDR1 SGHTA, CDR2 FQGNSA. V lost 5 bases, J lost 2 bases, and 16 bases lay in between. The length of the CDR3 is 16 residues.